This TCR beta chain originates from a study of T cells expressing NK-cell markers. Study details: Underlying the TCR beta repertoires were sorted CD3+CD56+NKG2C+, CD3+CD56+NKG2C- and CD3+CD56-NKG2C+ T cells. Seven of the eight sequenced donors were classified as HCMV-seropositive, and one was classified as seronegative.

The germline CDR1 and CDR2 sequences are SGHDN and FVKESK. There are 13 residues in the CDR3. Using the 5' RACE reads, TCRdb records one entry per CDR3 protein without DNA. Listed are about 260,000 distinct CDR3 sequences; roughly 4.2% falls within the top ten. This receptor was identified in a woman aged 18-69 years in good health. The material sequenced was blood T cells: a sorted CD56 or NKG2C T cell subset, CD4+ or CD8+ T cells, or bulk PBMC T cells (not recorded which). V and J are TRBV14 and TRBJ2-5; checking the TCRdb D call of TRBD2 is not possible without DNA. The CDR3 sequence is CASSMDSGETQYF.